Below, 28 T cell receptor beta chains from the same sample are listed, as sequenced in a study of T cell changes during pregnancy in multiple sclerosis. The assay was immunoSEQ multiplex PCR, and TCRdb's table has in-frame clones only and misses some. The sample yields about 21,000 clones, around 93% seen once. The sample consisted of CD4+ T cells from peripheral blood mononuclear cells, taken in the third trimester of pregnancy. Every receptor here comes from a female donor with multiple sclerosis, enrolled in a pregnancy study.

The V call is TRBV19, the J call TRBJ2-1; TRBD2 might be the D (5 bases). Per the germline V gene, CDR1 is LNHDA and CDR2 is SQIVND (reference sequence). The CDR3 covers 18 residues. V gave up 0 bases and J gave up 6 bases, with 21 bases separating them. The CDR3 DNA reads as TGTGCCAGTAGTATAGATCAAGCCGACTACAATACCATCAATGAGCAGTTCTTC. Translating it yields CASSIDQADYNTINEQFF.

The V call is TRBV13, the J call TRBJ1-3; the D is unclear. The V gene's germline CDR1 is PRHDT and CDR2 FYEKMQ (reference sequence). V shed 3 bases and J shed 8 bases, with 11 bases lying between them. The CDR3 totals 13 residues. The DNA of the CDR3 is TGTGCCAGCAGCTTGTGGAGGGCGGACACCATATATTTT. It is translated as CASSLWRADTIYF.

The chain is built from TRBV30 and TRBJ1-2; D is perhaps TRBD1 (6 bases). V was clipped by 2 bases and J by 6 bases, with 10 bases between them. This CDR3 is built from 12 residues. Germline CDR1 GTSNPN, CDR2 SVGIG (reference sequence). The CDR3 loop is CAWSRQVNGYTF. CDR3 bases: TGTGCCTGGAGTCGACAGGTTAATGGCTACACCTTC.

The gene calls are TRBV5-5 and TRBJ2-7; 7 nucleotides agree with TRBD1. The germline CDR1 and CDR2 sequences are SGHKS and YYEKEE (reference sequence). The CDR3 length is 14 residues. V lost 4 bases and J lost 2; bases outside the gene matches: 6. For the CDR3, the DNA is TGTGCCAGCAGCACCCGGGACAGCACCTACGAGCAGTACTTC. This encodes CASSTRDSTYEQYF.

The genes are TRBV7-9 and TRBJ2-1; D not certain. The CDR3 contains 15 residues. V gave up 5 bases and J gave up 0 bases, with 11 bases separating them. Looked up from germline, CDR1 is SEHNR and CDR2 is FQNEAQ (reference sequence). CDR3 region: CASSPNPSSYNEQFF. In DNA, the CDR3 is TGTGCCAGCAGCCCAAACCCGAGCTCCTACAATGAGCAGTTCTTC.

The chain employs TRBV20-1 and TRBJ1-1; tentatively, D is TRBD1 (6 bases). V lost 6 bases to trimming and J lost 7 bases, with 12 bases between them. Per the germline V gene, CDR1 is DFQATT and CDR2 is SNEGSKA (reference sequence). CDR3 size: 11 residues. CDR3 in DNA: TGCAGTGCACAGGACAGAATTGAAGCTTTCTTT. It is translated as CSAQDRIEAFF.

This chain uses TRBV19 with TRBJ1-5; tentatively, D is TRBD1 (5 bases). CDR3 size: 13 residues. Trimming removed 6 bases from V and 4 bases from J, with 10 bases in between. Germline CDR1 is LNHDA and CDR2 is SQIVND (reference sequence). The CDR3 is CASSRVVNQPQHF. CDR3 coding DNA: TGTGCCAGTAGCAGGGTGGTGAATCAGCCCCAGCATTTT.

V and J are TRBV28 and TRBJ2-7; 16 nucleotides agree with TRBD2. The trim removed 6 bases at V and 7 bases at J, leaving 6 bases unmatched. Per germline, CDR1 MDHEN and CDR2 SYDVKM. The CDR3 length is 15 residues. The CDR3 nucleotides read TGTGCCAGCAGGGGACTAGCGGGGGGGCTGGGAGAGCAGTACTTC. Amino acids: CASRGLAGGLGEQYF.

The chain carries TRBV6-5 and TRBJ1-5; tentative D call: TRBD1 (5 bases). V shed 2 bases and J shed 7 bases, with 12 bases lying between them. The CDR3 loop spans 14 amino acids. The V gene's germline CDR1 is MNHEY and CDR2 SVGAGI. Here the CDR3 DNA reads TGTGCCAGCAGTTACAGGGAGCGGGGCCAGCCCCAGCATTTT. Protein: CASSYRERGQPQHF.

V is TRBV28 and J is TRBJ1-6; 8 nucleotides agree with TRBD1. The V segment lost 5 bases and the J segment 7 bases; nucleotides outside the gene matches: 4. The CDR3 spans 14 residues. The germline V gene encodes CDR1 MDHEN and CDR2 SYDVKM. CDR3 bases: TGTGCCAGCAGTGTTGGGGACAGGAATTCACCCCTCCACTTT. Protein sequence: CASSVGDRNSPLHF. The full variable domain, in which reference TRBV28 and TRBJ1-6 provide the parts outside the CDR3, is DVKVTQSSRYLVKRTGEKVFLECVQDMDHENMFWYRQDPGLGLRLIYFSYDVKMKEKGDIPEGYSVSREKKERFSLILESASTNQTSMYLCASSVGDRNSPLHFGNGTRLTVT.

V gene TRBV2 combines with J gene TRBJ2-7; D is perhaps TRBD2 (6 bases). Trimming cost V 4 bases and J 3 bases, with 13 bases left between them. Germline assignment: CDR1 SNHLY and CDR2 FYNNEI. This CDR3 has 14 amino acids. CDR3 region: CASSGQGGFYEQYF. The CDR3 DNA is TGTGCCAGCAGTGGGCAGGGAGGATTCTACGAGCAGTACTTC. Full variable domain (outside the CDR3, taken from reference TRBV2 and TRBJ2-7): EPEVTQTPSHQVTQMGQEVILRCVPISNHLYFYWYRQILGQKVEFLVSFYNNEISEKSEIFDDQFSVERPDGSNFTLKIRSTKLEDSAMYFCASSGQGGFYEQYFGPGTRLTVT.

V is TRBV15 and J is TRBJ2-7; D not resolved. The CDR3 is 13 amino acids. The germline V and J ends were trimmed by 0 bases and 1 base, with 4 bases remaining between them. From germline, CDR1 is LNHNV and CDR2 YYDKDF (reference sequence). Here the CDR3 DNA reads TGTGCCACCAGCAGAGATATGTCCTACGAGCAGTACTTC. Its protein is CATSRDMSYEQYF.

This chain links TRBV11-2 with TRBJ2-3, with TRBD2 identical over 10 bases. Germline V gene lookup returns CDR1 SGHAT and CDR2 FQNNGV. The CDR3 loop spans 17 amino acids. V dropped 4 bases and J dropped 5; count of bases not matched to a gene: 12. The DNA for the CDR3 is TGTGCCAGCAGCTCGGCGAGCGGGGGGGTAGTAAGAGATACGCAGTATTTT. Encoded protein: CASSSASGGVVRDTQYF.

V usage is TRBV30 and J usage is TRBJ2-3; 10 positions match TRBD2. J lost 5 bases, V lost 2 bases, and 4 bases had no gene match. The germline gives CDR1 GTSNPN, CDR2 SVGIG (reference sequence). CDR3 length equals 14 residues. Here the CDR3 DNA reads TGTGCCTGGAGTAGCGGGGGGGTGTTAGATACGCAGTATTTT. Translation gives CAWSSGGVLDTQYF.

This chain joins TRBV4-3 and TRBJ1-6; D is undetermined. V was cut by 0 bases and J by 4 bases, with 10 bases left in between. This CDR3 spans 16 amino acids. CDR1 LGHNA and CDR2 YSLEER come from the germline V gene. This CDR3 is CASSQDEAYYNSPLHF. CDR3 coding DNA: TGCGCCAGCAGCCAAGATGAAGCGTATTATAATTCACCCCTCCACTTT.

This clone was observed once. The rearrangement joins TRBV9 to TRBJ2-1; 12 bases line up with TRBD1. There are 18 residues in the CDR3. Germline V gene data show CDR1 as SGDLS and CDR2 as YYNGEE. With 2 bases clipped from V and 1 base from J, the junction kept 7 bases outside the gene matches. The CDR3 DNA follows: TGTGCCAGCAGCGTGGGACAGGGGGCTACCCTTTCCTACAATGAGCAGTTCTTC. Translation: CASSVGQGATLSYNEQFF. The full variable domain, in which reference TRBV9 and TRBJ2-1 provide the parts outside the CDR3, is DSGVTQTPKHLITATGQRVTLRCSPRSGDLSVYWYQQSLDQGLQFLIQYYNGEERAKGNILERFSAQQFPDLHSELNLSSLELGDSALYFCASSVGQGATLSYNEQFFGPGTRLTVL.

The V gene is TRBV9, the J gene TRBJ1-1, with TRBD1 matching over 7 bases. The CDR3 consists of 13 residues. Germline values: CDR1 SGDLS, CDR2 YYNGEE. The V segment lost 3 bases and the J segment 5 bases; nucleotides outside the gene matches: 4. The CDR3 sequence: CASSAQGRTEAFF. CDR3 in DNA: TGTGCCAGCAGCGCACAGGGGAGGACTGAAGCTTTCTTT.

This clone was observed a single time. The chain combines TRBV27 with TRBJ1-6; 7 nucleotides line up with TRBD1. The CDR3 is 15 residues long. J lost 7 bases, V lost 5 bases, and 8 bases had no gene match. Germline CDR1 MNHEY, CDR2 SMNVEV (reference sequence). The CDR3 loop reads CASSLAGTANSPLHF. In DNA, the CDR3 is TGTGCCAGCAGTCTGGCCGGGACAGCAAATTCACCCCTCCACTTT.

The chain couples TRBV5-1 to TRBJ2-1; 7 nucleotides align to TRBD2. This CDR3 spans 16 amino acids. CDR1 is SGHRS, CDR2 YFSETQ, per germline. V shed 0 bases, J shed 1 base, and the junction held 4 bases outside the gene matches. The CDR3 DNA reads TGCGCCAGCAGCTTGGATGGGCGGGGGTCCTACAATGAGCAGTTCTTC. This sequence encodes CASSLDGRGSYNEQFF.

V is TRBV11-1 and J is TRBJ1-6, with D uncertain. CDR1 is SGHAT, CDR2 FQDESV, per germline (reference sequence). CDR3 length equals 11 residues. Trimming took off 1 base at V and 12 bases at J, with 4 bases between the two ends. This CDR3 reads CASSLGGPLHF. The CDR3 DNA reads as TGTGCCAGCAGCTTAGGAGGACCCCTCCACTTT. Full variable domain (rest looked up from reference TRBV11-1 and TRBJ1-6): EAEVAQSPRYKITEKSQAVAFWCDPISGHATLYWYRQILGQGPELLVQFQDESVVDDSQLPKDRFSAERLKGVDSTLKIQPAELGDSAMYLCASSLGGPLHFGNGTRLTVT.

The genes are TRBV15 and TRBJ2-2; tentative D call: TRBD1 (7 bases). This CDR3 contains 17 residues. V was pared by 2 bases and J by 7 bases, with 20 bases between. Germline assignment: CDR1 LNHNV and CDR2 YYDKDF (reference sequence). The CDR3 region has the DNA TGTGCCACCAGCAGAACCTACAACGACAGGGAGGACGGGGAGCTGTTTTTT. Translating gives CATSRTYNDREDGELFF.

This chain joins TRBV6-6 and TRBJ1-1, with TRBD1 identical over 10 bases. Germline-derived CDR1 and CDR2 are MNHNY and SVGAGI (reference sequence). The CDR3 has 16 amino acids. The V and J ends lost 2 bases and 1 base, in that order; junction bases with no gene match: 4. Here the CDR3 reads CASSYPRTGGNTEAFF. CDR3 sequence (DNA): TGTGCCAGCAGTTACCCTAGGACAGGGGGGAACACTGAAGCTTTCTTT.

The count of this clone is one. V is TRBV19 and J is TRBJ1-5; 10 bases line up with TRBD1. V shed 2 bases and J 5 bases; nucleotides not matched to a gene: 3. The germline V gene encodes CDR1 LNHDA and CDR2 SQIVND (reference sequence). The CDR3 has 15 amino acids. The CDR3 nucleotides read TGTGCCAGTAGTATATTGGGGACAGGGGATCAGCCCCAGCATTTT. Its protein is CASSILGTGDQPQHF.

This chain uses TRBV19 with TRBJ1-4; the D is unclear. The germline V gene encodes CDR1 LNHDA and CDR2 SQIVND (reference sequence). The CDR3 sequence is 16 residues long. The V end was cut by 6 bases, the J end by 2 bases, with 16 bases between. This chain's CDR3 is CASSGRVLSTNEKLFF. The DNA of the CDR3 is TGTGCCAGTAGCGGTCGAGTTTTATCGACTAATGAAAAACTGTTTTTT.

The rearrangement joins TRBV30 to TRBJ1-6, with 9 nucleotides matching TRBD1. The CDR3 has 16 amino acids. Germline trimming cut 3 bases from V and 8 bases from J; bases unmatched to any gene: 11. Germline-derived CDR1 and CDR2 are GTSNPN and SVGIG (reference sequence). The CDR3 DNA reads as TGTGCCTGGAGGCCCCCCCGGGACAGGGCTTATTCACCCCTCCACTTT. Encoded protein: CAWRPPRDRAYSPLHF.

V gene TRBV14 combines with J gene TRBJ2-3; tentatively, D is TRBD1 (6 bases). The CDR3 contains 17 residues. The V and J ends lost 4 bases and 5 bases respectively, with 22 bases between them. Germline CDR1 reads SGHDN; CDR2 reads FVKESK. The DNA for the CDR3 is TGTGCCAGCAGCCGTCAGACATGGACAGAAGCCCTAGATACGCAGTATTTT. Its protein is CASSRQTWTEALDTQYF.

This chain links TRBV7-2 with TRBJ1-3; the match to TRBD1 covers 7 bases. The CDR3 has 16 amino acids. Per germline, CDR1 SGHTA and CDR2 FQGNSA. Germline trimming cut 2 bases from V and 4 bases from J; bases unmatched to any gene: 8. The CDR3 DNA is TGTGCCAGCAGCTTATTTCCCGGGACAGCCGGAAACACCATATATTTT. This translates into CASSLFPGTAGNTIYF.

This chain connects TRBV19 to TRBJ1-5; D remains ambiguous. Per germline, CDR1 LNHDA and CDR2 SQIVND (reference sequence). Trimming took 3 bases from V and 7 from J, leaving 16 bases between them. The CDR3 contains 15 residues. The DNA of the CDR3 is TGTGCCAGTAGTATCGGGAGGAGGGTCGGCCAGCCCCAGCATTTT. Residues: CASSIGRRVGQPQHF. The entire variable domain, with the rest obtained from reference TRBV19 and TRBJ1-5, is as follows: DGGITQSPKYLFRKEGQNVTLSCEQNLNHDAMYWYRQDPGQGLRLIYYSQIVNDFQKGDIAEGYSVSREKKESFPLTVTSAQKNPTAFYLCASSIGRRVGQPQHFGDGTRLSIL.